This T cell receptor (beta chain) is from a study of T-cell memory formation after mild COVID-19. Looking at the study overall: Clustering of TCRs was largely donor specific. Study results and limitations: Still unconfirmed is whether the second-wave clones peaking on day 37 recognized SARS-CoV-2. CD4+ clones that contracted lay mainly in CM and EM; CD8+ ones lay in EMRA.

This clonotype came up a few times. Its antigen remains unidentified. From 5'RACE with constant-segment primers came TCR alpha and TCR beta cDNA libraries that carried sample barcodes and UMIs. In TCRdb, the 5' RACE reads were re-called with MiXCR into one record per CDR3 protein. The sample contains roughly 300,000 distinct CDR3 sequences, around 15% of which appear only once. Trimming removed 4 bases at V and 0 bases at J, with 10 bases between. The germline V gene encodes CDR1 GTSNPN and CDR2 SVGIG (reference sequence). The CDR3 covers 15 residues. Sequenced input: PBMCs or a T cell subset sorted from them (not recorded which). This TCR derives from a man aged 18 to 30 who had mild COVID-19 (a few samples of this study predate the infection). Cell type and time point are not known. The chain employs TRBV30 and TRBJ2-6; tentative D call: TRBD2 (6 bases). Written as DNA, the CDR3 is TGTGCCTGGACGCGGGGTGACTCTGGGGCCAACGTCCTGACTTTC. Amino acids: CAWTRGDSGANVLTF. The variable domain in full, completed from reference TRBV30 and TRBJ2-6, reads SQTIHQWPATLVQPVGSPLSLECTVEGTSNPNLYWYRQAAGRGLQLLFYSVGIGQISSEVPQNLSASRPQDRQFILSSKKLLLSDSGFYLCAWTRGDSGANVLTFGAGSRLTVL.